Sequencing of this T cell receptor (beta chain) was carried out in a study of shared clonotypes between healthy human individuals. About the study: Each donor's CD4 naive and CD4 memory cells filled three plates apiece, CD8 naive two, and CD8 memory one.

Regarding the study as a whole: The authors expected sequencing depth to affect clonotype sharing among donors.

Only one count was recorded for this clone. Its target is unknown. The CDR3 length is 16 residues. Germline V gene sequence: CDR1 SGDLS, CDR2 YYNGEE. V gave up 3 bases and J gave up 1 base, with 14 bases separating them. The authors ran the assay at deep level. Profiled with immunoSEQ multiplex PCR; TCRdb holds only in-frame clones, not every one. The table has fewer than 850,000 clones, roughly 88% seen once; the top ten hold about 33%. The sample was memory CD8+ T cells from PBMCs. Specified subset: CD45RO+ cells pooled with CCR7-negative TemRA cells. This sequence was found in a man aged 18 to 35 in good health. Some clones in this sample may be carry-over from other donors' samples. This sequence joins TRBV9 and TRBJ1-3; D is possibly TRBD1 (6 bases). The CDR3 region is CASSEGVLASGNTIYF. In DNA, the CDR3 is TGTGCCAGCAGCGAGGGGGTTTTGGCTTCTGGAAACACCATATATTTT.